The rows below give T cell receptor beta chains drawn from one sample of a study of T-cell memory formation after mild COVID-19. One entry per CDR3 protein, called by TCRdb with MiXCR from the 5' RACE reads. The sample carries 150,000 to 200,000 distinct CDR3 sequences, roughly a third recorded once. Sequences were obtained from PBMCs or a T cell subset sorted from them (not recorded which). The origin of the receptors is an adult woman who had mild COVID-19 (a few samples of this study predate the infection). Cell type and time point are not known. Both conserved end residues are part of each CDR3. A D gene is named only where the DNA matches it firmly. The size field is filled for only some rows; it gives once, few, many or a size class.

TRBD2 | TRBJ2-1 | TRBV20-1 | few | TGCAGTGCTAGAGATACCGGGACTAGCGGGAGGGCCGGCTCCTACAATGAGCAGTTCTTC | CSARDTGTSGRAGSYNEQFF
. | TRBJ2-3 | TRBV24-1 | . | TGTGCCACCAGTGATTTGAATGGGGATACGCAGTATTTT | CATSDLNGDTQYF
TRBD1 | TRBJ2-1 | TRBV18 | . | TGTGCCAGCTCACCTGGCCGGACAGGGGGCATAATACGGGATTCCTACAATGAGCAGTTCTTC | CASSPGRTGGIIRDSYNEQFF
TRBD1 | TRBJ2-5 | TRBV7-2 | . | TGTGCCAGCAGCTCGGACAGGGGGCGCGAGACCCAGTACTTC | CASSSDRGRETQYF
TRBD1 | TRBJ2-7 | TRBV7-2 | . | TGTGCCAGCAGCTTAGTTATAGGGGGCCCCTCCTACTCCTACGAGCAGTACTTC | CASSLVIGGPSYSYEQYF
. | TRBJ1-2 | TRBV7-2 | few | TGTGCCAGCAGTACGGGATCCAACTATGGCTACACCTTC | CASSTGSNYGYTF
. | TRBJ2-7 | TRBV9 | . | TGTGCCAGCAGCGTAGGGGCAGGGGTGAACGAGCAGTACTTC | CASSVGAGVNEQYF
. | TRBJ2-1 | TRBV14 | . | TGTGCCAGCAGCCCACTACCTCCAGGGGAGCAGTTCTTC | CASSPLPPGEQFF
. | TRBJ2-7 | TRBV27 | few | TGTGCCAGCAAGAGCGGACCGAGGAACGAGCAGTACTTC | CASKSGPRNEQYF
TRBD1 | TRBJ2-5 | TRBV3-1 | few | TGTGCCAGCAGCTCCGGGACAGGGAACTTCGACTTC | CASSSGTGNFDF
TRBD2 | TRBJ2-1 | TRBV7-9 | few | TGTGCCAGCAGCTTCTCGGGTGAAGGACTAGCGGCCTACAATGAGCAGTTCTTC | CASSFSGEGLAAYNEQFF
TRBD1 | TRBJ1-2 | TRBV7-9 | . | TGTGCCAGCAGCGCATCGCTGACAGGGGACTATGGCTACACCTTC | CASSASLTGDYGYTF
. | TRBJ2-7 | TRBV6-6 | few | TGTGCCAGCAGTCTCGCACCCCTCGGCTACGAGCAGTACTTC | CASSLAPLGYEQYF
. | TRBJ1-1 | TRBV6-1 | . | TGTGCCAGCAGTGAAGGAGGGTGGGCCACTGAAGCTTTCTTT | CASSEGGWATEAFF
TRBD1 | TRBJ1-1 | TRBV6-5 | few | TGTGCCAGCAGTTACTCAGGGACAGCGATTGGGACTGAAGCTTTCTTT | CASSYSGTAIGTEAFF
. | TRBJ2-1 | TRBV7-8 | . | TGTGCCAGCAGCACCCGACTGGGCGGGGTGGGGAATGAGCAGTTCTTC | CASSTRLGGVGNEQFF
TRBD2 | TRBJ2-6 | TRBV20-1 | . | TGCAGTGCTAGTGCGGGACTAGGTCTGTCAGCCGGGGCCAACGTCCTGACTTTC | CSASAGLGLSAGANVLTF
TRBD1 | TRBJ1-2 | TRBV4-1 | few | TGCGCCAGCAGCCCCGGACAGGGGGGATTCTATGGCTACACCTTC | CASSPGQGGFYGYTF
. | TRBJ2-5 | TRBV18 | . | TGTGCCAGCTCACCGGACCAGGGTTTGAAGAAGGCCCAGTACTTC | CASSPDQGLKKAQYF
. | TRBJ2-3 | TRBV6-5 | few | TGTGCCAGCAGTTACTGGGCGGGGCGAAGCACAGATACGCAGTATTTT | CASSYWAGRSTDTQYF
. | TRBJ2-7 | TRBV4-2 | . | TGTGCCAGCAGCGACGCCCGGGCAGCCTACGAGCAGTACTTC | CASSDARAAYEQYF
TRBD2 | TRBJ2-7 | TRBV5-1 | few | TGCGCCAGCAGCTTCGGGACTAGCGGGAGTTACGAGCAGTACTTC | CASSFGTSGSYEQYF
. | TRBJ2-2 | TRBV15 | few | TGTGCCACCGCGGGGACAGCGAACACCGGGGAGCTGTTTTTT | CATAGTANTGELFF
TRBD2 | TRBJ2-1 | TRBV4-3 | . | TGCGCCAGCAGCCAGACGCTAGCGGGAGGCTACAATGAGCAGTTCTTC | CASSQTLAGGYNEQFF
. | TRBJ1-1 | TRBV27 | few | TGTGCCAGCAGTTTATTGCCCGGGGGCAACACTGAAGCTTTCTTT | CASSLLPGGNTEAFF
. | TRBJ2-7 | TRBV18 | . | TGTGCCAGCTCCTATGGACAGAGCTACGAGCAGTACTTC | CASSYGQSYEQYF
TRBD1 | TRBJ2-5 | TRBV29-1 | . | TGCAGCGTTGAGGGGCAGGGGGCTGGGGAGACCCAGTACTTC | CSVEGQGAGETQYF
. | TRBJ2-7 | TRBV29-1 | few | TGCAGCGCCCTGGGGGGACAGCTAGCTTACGAGCAGTACTTC | CSALGGQLAYEQYF